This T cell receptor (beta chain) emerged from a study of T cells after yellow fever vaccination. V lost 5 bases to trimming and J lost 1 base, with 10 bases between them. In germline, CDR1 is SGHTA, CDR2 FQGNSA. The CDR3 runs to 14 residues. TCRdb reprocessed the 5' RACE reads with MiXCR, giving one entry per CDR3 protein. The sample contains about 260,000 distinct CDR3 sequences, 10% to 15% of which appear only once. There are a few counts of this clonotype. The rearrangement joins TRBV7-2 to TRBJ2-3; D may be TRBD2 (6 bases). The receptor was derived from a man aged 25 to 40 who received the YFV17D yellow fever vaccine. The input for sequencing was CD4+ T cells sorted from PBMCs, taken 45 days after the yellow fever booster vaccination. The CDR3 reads CASSSSGRTDTQYF. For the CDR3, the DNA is TGTGCCAGCAGCAGTAGCGGACGCACAGATACGCAGTATTTT.